The T cell receptor beta chain under discussion was sequenced for a study of cytomegalovirus exposure and HLA in healthy donors. Concerning this clone: The antigen is not known.

The study, taken as a whole, reports: The presence/absence work took it that sequencing depth was about the same across donors. Reports described diagnosis of cytomegalovirus status by the classifier as highly specific and sensitive.

PCR used 60 Vbeta primers and 13 Jbeta primers. Clones were sequenced by immunoSEQ multiplex PCR, and TCRdb holds only the in-frame ones, with some missing. The data hold fewer than 85,000 clones, with more than 55% observed a single time. The sequenced sample was PBMCs. The sequence derives from a man between 60 and 75 years old in good health and CMV-seropositive.

The CDR3 region has the DNA TGTGCCAGCAGCTTTTCTACTAGCGGGAGGACAGATACGCAGTATTTT. Translated, it gives CASSFSTSGRTDTQYF. The rearrangement uses TRBV11-2 and TRBJ2-3, with TRBD2 identical over 12 bases. Germline V CDR1 and CDR2: SGHAT, FQNNGV. The CDR3 spans 16 residues. Losses at the gene ends were 3 bases for V and 3 bases for J; bases not matched to a gene: 4.